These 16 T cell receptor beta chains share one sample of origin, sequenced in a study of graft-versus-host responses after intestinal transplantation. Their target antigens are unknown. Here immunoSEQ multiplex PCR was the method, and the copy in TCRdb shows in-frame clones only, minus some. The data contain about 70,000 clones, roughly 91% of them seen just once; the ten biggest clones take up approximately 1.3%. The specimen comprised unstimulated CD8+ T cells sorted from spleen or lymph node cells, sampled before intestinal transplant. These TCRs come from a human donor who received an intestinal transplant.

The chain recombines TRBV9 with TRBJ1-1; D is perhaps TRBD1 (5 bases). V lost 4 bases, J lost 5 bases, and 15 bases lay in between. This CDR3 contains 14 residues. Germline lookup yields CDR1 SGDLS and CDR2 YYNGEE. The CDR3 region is CASSPDWGGTEAFF. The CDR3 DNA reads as TGTGCCAGCAGCCCCGACTGGGGGGGGACTGAAGCTTTCTTT. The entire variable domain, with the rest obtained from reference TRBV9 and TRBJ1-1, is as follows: DSGVTQTPKHLITATGQRVTLRCSPRSGDLSVYWYQQSLDQGLQFLIQYYNGEERAKGNILERFSAQQFPDLHSELNLSSLELGDSALYFCASSPDWGGTEAFFGQGTRLTVV.

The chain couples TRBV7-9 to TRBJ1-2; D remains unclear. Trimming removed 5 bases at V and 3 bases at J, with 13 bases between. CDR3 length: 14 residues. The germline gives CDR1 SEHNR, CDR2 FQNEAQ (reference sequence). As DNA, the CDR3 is TGTGCCAGCAGCCCCTCCGGGGTATACTATGGCTACACCTTC. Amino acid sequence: CASSPSGVYYGYTF. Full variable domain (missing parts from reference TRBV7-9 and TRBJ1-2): DTGVSQNPRHKITKRGQNVTFRCDPISEHNRLYWYRQTLGQGPEFLTYFQNEAQLEKSRLLSDRFSAERPKGSFSTLEIQRTEQGDSAMYLCASSPSGVYYGYTFGSGTRLTVV.

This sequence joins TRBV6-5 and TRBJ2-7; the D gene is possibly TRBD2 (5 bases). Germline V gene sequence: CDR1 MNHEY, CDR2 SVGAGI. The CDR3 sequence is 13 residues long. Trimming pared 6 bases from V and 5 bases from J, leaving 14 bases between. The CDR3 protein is CASSPAGFNEQYF. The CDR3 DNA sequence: TGTGCCAGCAGCCCGGCGGGTTTCAACGAGCAGTACTTC.

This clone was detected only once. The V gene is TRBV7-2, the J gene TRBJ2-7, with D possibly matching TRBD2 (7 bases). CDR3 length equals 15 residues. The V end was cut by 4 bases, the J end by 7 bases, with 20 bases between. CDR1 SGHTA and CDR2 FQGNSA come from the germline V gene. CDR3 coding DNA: TGTGCCAGCAGCTGGACCCTAGGGGGGGCGGATGAGCAGTACTTC. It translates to CASSWTLGGADEQYF.

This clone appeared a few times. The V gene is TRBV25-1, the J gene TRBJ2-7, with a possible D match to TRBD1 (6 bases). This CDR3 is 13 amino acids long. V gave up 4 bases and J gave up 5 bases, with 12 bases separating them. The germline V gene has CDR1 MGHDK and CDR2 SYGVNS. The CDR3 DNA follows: TGTGCCAGCAGTGCCCTACAGGGTAACGAGCAGTACTTC. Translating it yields CASSALQGNEQYF.

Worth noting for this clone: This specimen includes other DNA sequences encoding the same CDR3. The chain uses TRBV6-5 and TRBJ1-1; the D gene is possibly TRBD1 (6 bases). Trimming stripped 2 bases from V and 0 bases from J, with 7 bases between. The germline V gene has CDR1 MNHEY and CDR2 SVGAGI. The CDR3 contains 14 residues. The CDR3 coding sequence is TGTGCCAGCAGTTACCAGGGGTTGAACACTGAAGCTTTCTTT. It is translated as CASSYQGLNTEAFF.

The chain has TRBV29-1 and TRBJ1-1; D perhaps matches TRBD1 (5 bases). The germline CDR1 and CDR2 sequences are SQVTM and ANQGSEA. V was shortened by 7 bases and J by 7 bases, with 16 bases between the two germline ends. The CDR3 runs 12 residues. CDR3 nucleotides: TGCAGCGCGACAAGGGGAGGCAGTGAAGCTTTCTTT. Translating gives CSATRGGSEAFF. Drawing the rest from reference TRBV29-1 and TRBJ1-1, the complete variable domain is SAVISQKPSRDICQRGTSLTIQCQVDSQVTMMFWYRQQPGQSLTLIATANQGSEATYESGFVIDKFPISRPNLTFSTLTVSNMSPEDSSIYLCSATRGGSEAFFGQGTRLTVV.

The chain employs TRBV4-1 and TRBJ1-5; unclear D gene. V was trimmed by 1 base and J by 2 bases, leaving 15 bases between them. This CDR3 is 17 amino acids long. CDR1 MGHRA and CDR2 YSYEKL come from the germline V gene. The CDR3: CASSQAGHTQGNQPQHF. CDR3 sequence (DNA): TGCGCCAGCAGCCAAGCTGGGCATACCCAGGGCAATCAGCCCCAGCATTTT.

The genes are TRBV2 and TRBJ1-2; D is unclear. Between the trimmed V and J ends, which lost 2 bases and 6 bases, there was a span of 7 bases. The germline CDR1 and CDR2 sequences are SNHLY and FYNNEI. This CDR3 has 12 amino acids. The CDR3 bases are TGTGCCAGCAGTGAATTTCCGGATGGCTACACCTTC. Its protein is CASSEFPDGYTF.

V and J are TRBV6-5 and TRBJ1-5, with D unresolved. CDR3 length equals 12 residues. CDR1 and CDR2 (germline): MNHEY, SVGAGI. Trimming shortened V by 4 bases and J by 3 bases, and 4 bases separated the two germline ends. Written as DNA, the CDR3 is TGTGCCAGCAGTTCCCTCAATCAGCCCCAGCATTTT. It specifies CASSSLNQPQHF.

CDR3 residues: CATRPGLAGDEQFF. CDR3 sequence (DNA): TGTGCCACACGACCAGGACTAGCGGGGGATGAGCAGTTCTTC. This chain joins TRBV27 and TRBJ2-1; 13 bases fit TRBD2. The CDR3 is 14 amino acids. V was clipped by 10 bases and J by 8 bases; unmatched bases: 8. Germline V gene lookup returns CDR1 MNHEY and CDR2 SMNVEV (reference sequence).

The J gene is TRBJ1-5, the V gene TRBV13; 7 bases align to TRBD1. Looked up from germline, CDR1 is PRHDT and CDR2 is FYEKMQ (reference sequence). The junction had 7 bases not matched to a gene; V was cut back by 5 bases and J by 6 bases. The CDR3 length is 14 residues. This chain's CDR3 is CASSGQGVGQPQHF. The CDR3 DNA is TGTGCCAGCAGCGGTCAGGGGGTTGGTCAGCCCCAGCATTTT.

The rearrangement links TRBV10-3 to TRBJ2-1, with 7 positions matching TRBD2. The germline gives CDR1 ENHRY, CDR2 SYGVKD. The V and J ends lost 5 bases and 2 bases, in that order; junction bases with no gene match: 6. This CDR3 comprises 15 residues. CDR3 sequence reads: CAISPERGTYNEQFF. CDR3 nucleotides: TGTGCCATCAGTCCAGAGCGGGGCACCTACAATGAGCAGTTCTTC.

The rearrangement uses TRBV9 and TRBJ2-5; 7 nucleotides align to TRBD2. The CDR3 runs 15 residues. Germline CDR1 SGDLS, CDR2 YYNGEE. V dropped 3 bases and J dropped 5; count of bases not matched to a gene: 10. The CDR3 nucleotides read TGTGCCAGCAGCGACCCCCTTGCGGGGGAGGAGACCCAGTACTTC. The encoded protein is CASSDPLAGEETQYF.

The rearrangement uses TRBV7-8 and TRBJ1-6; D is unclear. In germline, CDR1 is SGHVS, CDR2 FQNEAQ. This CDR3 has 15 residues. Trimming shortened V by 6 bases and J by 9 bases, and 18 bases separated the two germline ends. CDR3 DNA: TGTGCCAGCAGAGAAGAGGGCGGTTTGGTTTCACCCCTCCACTTT. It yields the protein CASREEGGLVSPLHF.

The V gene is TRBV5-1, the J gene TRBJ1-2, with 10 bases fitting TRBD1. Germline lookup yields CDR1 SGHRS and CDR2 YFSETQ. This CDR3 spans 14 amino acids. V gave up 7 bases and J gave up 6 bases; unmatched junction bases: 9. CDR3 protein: CASFQSGTGDGYTF. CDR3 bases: TGCGCCAGCTTCCAATCCGGGACAGGGGATGGCTACACCTTC.